The 31 T cell receptor beta chains in this list originate from one sample, sequenced in a study of naive and memory T cell subsets. Study results and caveats: Naive repertoires, especially CD8, held a few larger clonotypes, possibly memory cells re-expressing CD45RA.

These TCRs' antigens remain unknown. Both TRBC1 and TRBC2 were covered by a beta constant-region primer of two equimolar oligonucleotides. Ligated cDNA was amplified by four rounds of PCR with nested alpha and beta constant-region primers and SP2. From the UMI-ligation and nested PCR reads, TCRdb called clonotypes with MiXCR, one entry per CDR3 protein. Among around 140,000 distinct CDR3 sequences, 22% were seen once, and the ten largest hold 0.095% to 0.12%. The source material was naive CD4+ T cells from blood. The source is a human donor in good health.

V gene TRBV20-1 combines with J gene TRBJ2-3, with 8 bases identical to TRBD2. Germline V CDR1 and CDR2: DFQATT, SNEGSKA (reference sequence). The CDR3 has 15 amino acids. The V gene end was trimmed by 6 bases and the J gene end by 7 bases; junction bases not matched to a gene: 15. CDR3 DNA sequence: TGCAGTGCCGACCCACTAGCGGTGGTCAGGAATACGCAGTATTTT. It specifies CSADPLAVVRNTQYF.

This chain links TRBV5-1 with TRBJ2-3; 7 positions agree with TRBD1. Looked up from germline, CDR1 is SGHRS and CDR2 is YFSETQ. The CDR3 spans 15 residues. The J segment lost 4 bases and the V segment lost 2 bases, leaving 7 bases of the junction unmatched. CDR3 residues: CASSLRDRGPDTQYF. The CDR3 DNA reads as TGCGCCAGCAGCTTAAGGGACAGAGGGCCAGATACGCAGTATTTT.

This clonotype was counted ten times or more. V is TRBV6-2 or TRBV6-3 and J is TRBJ1-5; TRBD1 aligns across 8 bases. The germline gives CDR1 MNHEY, CDR2 SVGEGT. This CDR3 has 14 residues. V was clipped by 5 bases and J by 6 bases; unmatched bases: 6. The CDR3 here is CASSRTGFGQPQHF. The DNA for the CDR3 is TGTGCCAGCAGTCGGACAGGGTTCGGTCAGCCCCAGCATTTT.

This clonotype showed up just a few times. V and J are TRBV20-1 and TRBJ2-7; D gene uncertain. The CDR3 covers 12 residues. Germline CDR1 reads DFQATT; CDR2 reads SNEGSKA (reference sequence). The germline V and J ends were trimmed by 5 bases and 3 bases, with 11 bases remaining between them. The CDR3 sequence is CSAAGELYEQYF. CDR3 nucleotide sequence: TGCAGTGCTGCCGGAGAACTCTACGAGCAGTACTTC.

This clonotype turned up a few times. The chain couples TRBV6-2 or TRBV6-3 to TRBJ1-1; D uncertain. This CDR3 is 13 amino acids long. Germline values: CDR1 MNHEY, CDR2 SVGEGT. With 10 bases removed from V and 3 bases from J, the gap between germline ends came to 15 bases. The CDR3 reads CATELEVYTEAFF. In nucleotides, the CDR3 is TGTGCCACCGAGTTGGAGGTCTACACTGAAGCTTTCTTT.

The gene calls are TRBV19 and TRBJ2-1; 10 nucleotides line up with TRBD2. Germline CDR1 reads LNHDA; CDR2 reads SQIVND (reference sequence). The CDR3 has 15 residues. With V trimmed by 5 bases and J by 6 bases, 7 bases remained unmatched. The CDR3 DNA follows: TGTGCCAGTAGTTTCCTAGCGGGAGTTTTCAATGAGCAGTTCTTC. Protein: CASSFLAGVFNEQFF.

This chain links TRBV10-3 with TRBJ2-7; D call uncertain. This CDR3 comprises 14 residues. The germline V and J ends were trimmed by 4 bases and 0 bases, with 10 bases remaining between them. Germline CDR1 ENHRY, CDR2 SYGVKD. In DNA, the CDR3 is TGTGCCATCAGTGTAGACTCTAGCTCCTACGAGCAGTACTTC. Translating gives CAISVDSSSYEQYF.

V gene TRBV7-8 combines with J gene TRBJ2-6; D gene unclear. The germline V and J ends were trimmed by 5 bases and 0 bases, with 8 bases remaining between them. This CDR3 is 15 amino acids long. Looked up from germline, CDR1 is SGHVS and CDR2 is FQNEAQ. DNA for the CDR3: TGTGCCAGCAGCCTGGGTGACTCTGGGGCCAACGTCCTGACTTTC. This codes for CASSLGDSGANVLTF.

In this sample, this clonotype turned up a few times. CDR3 sequence: CSASVTGGNTEAFF. CDR3 nucleotides: TGCAGTGCTAGTGTGACAGGGGGGAACACTGAAGCTTTCTTT. The chain joins TRBV20-1 to TRBJ1-1; the match to TRBD1 covers 9 bases. V gave up 3 bases and J gave up 1 base; unmatched junction bases: 3. Germline assignment: CDR1 DFQATT and CDR2 SNEGSKA (reference sequence). The CDR3 is 14 amino acids.

V gene TRBV7-2 combines with J gene TRBJ1-4; D is unresolved. Germline-derived CDR1 and CDR2 are SGHTA and FQGNSA. This CDR3 contains 13 residues. Trimming took off 5 bases at V and 7 bases at J, with 11 bases between the two ends. DNA for the CDR3: TGTGCCAGCAGCCGAGGTGTGGCTGAAAAACTGTTTTTT. Amino acid sequence: CASSRGVAEKLFF.

This chain uses TRBV27 with TRBJ2-3, with 10 bases identical to TRBD2. The J segment lost 4 bases and the V segment lost 5 bases, leaving 9 bases of the junction unmatched. Germline CDR1 MNHEY, CDR2 SMNVEV (reference sequence). The CDR3 is 16 residues long. CDR3 sequence: CASSTLAGAVADTQYF. The DNA of the CDR3 is TGTGCCAGCAGTACTCTAGCGGGAGCGGTGGCAGATACGCAGTATTTT.

The chain recombines TRBV12-3 or TRBV12-4 with TRBJ1-5, with D possibly matching TRBD1 (5 bases). The CDR3 has 15 residues. Deletions cut 6 bases from V and 0 bases from J, with 12 bases between. The CDR3 is CASRREGHSNQPQHF. The CDR3 DNA is TGTGCCAGCAGGCGAGAAGGACATAGCAATCAGCCCCAGCATTTT.

This clonotype has just a few counts. The chain joins TRBV15 to TRBJ2-1, with 10 bases matching TRBD2. CDR3 size: 16 residues. Per germline, CDR1 LNHNV and CDR2 YYDKDF (reference sequence). J was trimmed by 9 bases and V by 0 bases; bases with no gene match: 8. The CDR3 region is CATSRDLAGDQREQFF. CDR3 in DNA: TGTGCCACCAGCAGAGATCTAGCGGGAGATCAACGTGAGCAGTTCTTC.

This sequence joins TRBV13 and TRBJ2-1; the match to TRBD1 covers 11 bases. This CDR3 has 15 amino acids. J lost 7 bases, V lost 4 bases, and 6 bases had no gene match. The germline V gene has CDR1 PRHDT and CDR2 FYEKMQ (reference sequence). The DNA of the CDR3 is TGTGCCAGCAGCTACCGGGACAGGGGGAGTAATGAGCAGTTCTTC. It specifies CASSYRDRGSNEQFF. The full variable domain, in which reference TRBV13 and TRBJ2-1 provide the parts outside the CDR3, is AAGVIQSPRHLIKEKRETATLKCYPIPRHDTVYWYQQGPGQDPQFLISFYEKMQSDKGSIPDRFSAQQFSDYHSELNMSSLELGDSALYFCASSYRDRGSNEQFFGPGTRLTVL.

The sample holds a few counts of this clonotype. The chain uses TRBV12-3 or TRBV12-4 and TRBJ2-7, with 10 bases that match TRBD1. There are 14 residues in the CDR3. With 5 bases clipped from V and 6 bases from J, the junction kept 7 bases outside the gene matches. The CDR3 bases are TGTGCCAGCAGTCAGACAGGGGGCGTCGCCGAGCAGTACTTC. Its protein is CASSQTGGVAEQYF.

The table lists this clonotype with a few counts. The CDR3 is CASSSLSNLAGLIEQFF. The CDR3 coding sequence is TGTGCCAGCAGCTCCCTGTCGAATCTAGCAGGCCTTATAGAGCAGTTCTTC. The genes are TRBV11-2 and TRBJ2-1; D is perhaps TRBD2 (5 bases). Germline-derived CDR1 and CDR2 are SGHAT and FQNNGV. The CDR3 sequence is 17 residues long. Trimming took off 4 bases at V and 10 bases at J, with 26 bases between the two ends.

There are a few counts of this clonotype. This chain connects TRBV11-2 to TRBJ2-1; weak D call: TRBD2 (6 bases). CDR1 and CDR2 (germline): SGHAT, FQNNGV. The length of the CDR3 is 14 residues. The V end was cut by 10 bases, the J end by 2 bases, with 15 bases between. The CDR3 here is CATGGAKTYNEQFF. CDR3 bases: TGTGCCACCGGAGGGGCTAAGACCTACAATGAGCAGTTCTTC.

This chain joins TRBV6-6 and TRBJ1-3; D ambiguous. Trimming left V 0 bases short and J 0 bases short, with 12 bases between. Germline CDR1 MNHNY, CDR2 SVGAGI (reference sequence). The CDR3 is made up of 17 amino acids. This CDR3 reads CASSYSGGSSSGNTIYF. The DNA of the CDR3 is TGTGCCAGCAGTTACTCCGGTGGATCCAGCTCTGGAAACACCATATATTTT.

This clonotype was picked up a small number of times. V usage is TRBV20-1 and J usage is TRBJ2-1, with D maybe TRBD1 (6 bases). There are 16 residues in the CDR3. Germline lookup yields CDR1 DFQATT and CDR2 SNEGSKA (reference sequence). V lost 4 bases and J lost 1, with 17 bases in between. The CDR3 protein is CSATRQAHKSYNEQFF. DNA of the CDR3: TGCAGTGCTACTCGACAGGCCCATAAATCCTACAATGAGCAGTTCTTC.

The chain has TRBV9 and TRBJ2-3, with D unresolved. The CDR3 consists of 14 residues. Germline lookup yields CDR1 SGDLS and CDR2 YYNGEE. The V end was cut by 0 bases, the J end by 6 bases, with 11 bases between. The CDR3 nucleotides read TGTGCCAGCAGCGTAGCACCCTCTCGGGATACGCAGTATTTT. Amino acid sequence: CASSVAPSRDTQYF.

The chain has TRBV7-2 and TRBJ2-2; TRBD1 is a possible D gene (5 bases). This CDR3 contains 16 residues. Between the trimmed V and J ends, which lost 0 bases and 6 bases, there was a span of 14 bases. The germline V gene has CDR1 SGHTA and CDR2 FQGNSA. CDR3 in amino acids: CASSLARRLGPGELFF. DNA of the CDR3: TGTGCCAGCAGCTTAGCGAGAAGACTGGGGCCCGGGGAGCTGTTTTTT.

With respect to this clonotype: The DNA is left out, because the CDR3 cannot be placed on it with certainty; the CDR3 is given as TCRdb lists it. The rearrangement joins TRBV7-2 to TRBJ2-7; whether TRBD2, the table's D call, matches the DNA was not checked. From germline, CDR1 is SGHTA and CDR2 FQGNSA. The CDR3 length is 15 residues, termini included. The CDR3 sequence is CASSFGPGRSYEQYF.

CDR3 coding DNA: TGTGCCAGCATCGCCGGGACTCAAAGGGATCAGCCCCAGCATTTT. Translation: CASIAGTQRDQPQHF. The chain uses TRBV6-1 and TRBJ1-5, with D perhaps matching TRBD1 (5 bases). V lost 7 bases to trimming and J lost 5 bases, with 18 bases between them. CDR1 and CDR2 from the germline V gene are MNHNS and SASEGT. This CDR3 spans 15 amino acids.

A single count supports this clonotype. V and J are TRBV29-1 and TRBJ2-1, with D possibly TRBD2 on 5 matching bases. The V gene's germline CDR1 is SQVTM and CDR2 ANQGSEA. V lost 7 bases and J 6 bases, leaving 13 bases between the germline ends. There are 12 residues in the CDR3. This CDR3 is CSADPGSNEQFF. CDR3 coding DNA: TGCAGCGCTGACCCGGGGAGCAATGAGCAGTTCTTC.

This clonotype was found a few times. The chain couples TRBV28 to TRBJ2-7, with D tentatively TRBD2 (6 bases). Germline CDR1 and CDR2: MDHEN and SYDVKM. This CDR3 has 14 residues. Trimming left V 5 bases short and J 3 bases short, with 14 bases between. The CDR3 is CASSRGGTFYEQYF. In nucleotides, the CDR3 is TGTGCCAGCAGTCGGGGCGGGACCTTCTACGAGCAGTACTTC.

This clonotype has more than one count but fewer than ten. V usage is TRBV20-1 and J usage is TRBJ2-1; perhaps TRBD2 as D (5 bases). This CDR3 comprises 13 residues. Germline lookup yields CDR1 DFQATT and CDR2 SNEGSKA (reference sequence). Trimming stripped 5 bases from V and 3 bases from J, with 11 bases between. The chain's CDR3 is CSAYRGLYNEQFF. CDR3 coding DNA: TGCAGTGCTTATCGGGGTCTCTACAATGAGCAGTTCTTC.

This chain connects TRBV25-1 to TRBJ2-7; D is perhaps TRBD2 (5 bases). This CDR3 comprises 14 residues. Germline CDR1 MGHDK, CDR2 SYGVNS. Trimming pared 6 bases from V and 1 base from J, leaving 13 bases between. DNA for the CDR3: TGTGCCAGCAGGCCCGACTATTCGTCCTACGAGCAGTACTTC. It is translated as CASRPDYSSYEQYF.

This clonotype has a handful of counts. The J gene is TRBJ2-7, the V gene TRBV27, with 8 bases identical to TRBD1. The J segment lost 2 bases and the V segment lost 6 bases, leaving 6 bases of the junction unmatched. The CDR3 sequence is 14 residues long. Germline V gene lookup returns CDR1 MNHEY and CDR2 SMNVEV (reference sequence). Here the CDR3 DNA reads TGTGCCAGCAGAAAGAGCAGGGGGCCCTACGAGCAGTACTTC. The encoded protein is CASRKSRGPYEQYF.

There are a few counts of this clonotype. This chain joins TRBV30 and TRBJ1-5, with D hard to call. The CDR3 sequence is 15 residues long. In germline, CDR1 is GTSNPN, CDR2 SVGIG (reference sequence). V lost 2 bases, J lost 5 bases, and 16 bases lay in between. CDR3 coding DNA: TGTGCCTGGAGTCTCCGTGCATTATATGATCAGCCCCAGCATTTT. Amino acids: CAWSLRALYDQPQHF.

The chain carries TRBV28 and TRBJ2-1; perhaps TRBD2 as D (5 bases). V was clipped by 8 bases and J by 6 bases, with 23 bases between them. The germline V gene has CDR1 MDHEN and CDR2 SYDVKM. CDR3 length: 16 residues. The CDR3: CASYPFGEWASNEQFF. CDR3 sequence (DNA): TGTGCCAGCTATCCTTTCGGGGAGTGGGCCTCCAATGAGCAGTTCTTC.

In its sample, this clonotype was seen many times. V and J are TRBV10-3 and TRBJ2-3, with D possibly TRBD2 on 5 matching bases. The CDR3 loop spans 12 amino acids. V was pared by 8 bases and J by 2 bases, with 8 bases between. From germline, CDR1 is ENHRY and CDR2 SYGVKD. For the CDR3, the DNA is TGTGCCATCCGAGGGAACACAGATACGCAGTATTTT. Protein product: CAIRGNTDTQYF.